This entry describes one TCR beta chain. How the authors handled the data: For nucleated cells, counts were estimated from reference gene primer amplification. Only in-frame clones appear in the TCRdb table, and some are missing; sequencing was by immunoSEQ multiplex PCR. V, J and clone size were drawn from that table, and D and trimming were deduced from the DNA. The sample has some 190,000 clones, about 85% seen once. These data come from a study of blood T cell repertoires in COVID-19. Background on the study: Italy, Spain and the United States were the sources of the convalescent and acute COVID-19 samples. PBMCs, B-cell-depleted T cells, or T cells were the source of the cDNA or gDNA that made up the material.

Looked up from germline, CDR1 is KGHSH and CDR2 is LQKENI. CDR3 size: 14 residues. With 3 bases clipped from V and 6 bases from J, the junction kept 6 bases outside the gene matches. The gene calls are TRBV18 and TRBJ1-1; 8 bases are shared with TRBD1. Input material: peripheral blood. This clonotype originated in a man younger than 45 with acute or convalescent COVID-19. CDR3 sequence: CASSPTGANPEAFF. In DNA form, the CDR3 reads TGTGCCAGCTCACCGACAGGGGCTAATCCTGAAGCTTTCTTT. Combining the CDR3 with reference TRBV18 and TRBJ1-1 gives the whole variable domain NAGVMQNPRHLVRRRGQEARLRCSPMKGHSHVYWYRQLPEEGLKFMVYLQKENIIDESGMPKERFSAEFPKEGPSILRIQQVVRGDSAAYFCASSPTGANPEAFFGQGTRLTVV.